This T cell receptor beta chain came from a study of CD8+CD57+ T cells in acquired aplastic anemia. All patients picked for sequencing had shown, by flow cytometry, an expansion of CD8+CD57+ cells. Genomic DNA constituted the template upon which TCR beta VDJ and CDR3 profiling was performed. From the reads, TCRdb called clonotypes with MiXCR, one entry per CDR3 protein. The profile shows about half a million distinct CDR3 sequences, about a third of them singletons. The V segment lost 10 bases and the J segment 5 bases; nucleotides outside the gene matches: 19. Per the germline V gene, CDR1 is KGHDR and CDR2 is SFDVKD. The CDR3 loop spans 18 amino acids. Findings and limits, study-wide: Researchers report that twenty-nine CD8+ CDR3 sequences appeared in both patients and controls.

There are many counts of this clonotype. Its matching antigen is unknown. The J gene is TRBJ1-6, the V gene TRBV24-1; TRBD1 aligns across 7 bases. The TCR originated in a human donor with aplastic anemia. Sequencing used sorted CD4+, CD8+, or CD8+CD57+ T cells (not recorded which) from PBMCs. CDR3 loop: CATRNIWNRGQDNSPLHF. The CDR3 DNA reads TGTGCCACACGCAATATTTGGAACAGGGGCCAAGATAATTCACCCCTCCACTTT.